This TCR beta chain stems from a study of vaccination effects on CD4 cells after COVID-19. The V and J ends lost 6 bases and 1 base respectively, with 18 bases between them. Per the germline V gene, CDR1 is KGHSH and CDR2 is LQKENI. The CDR3 runs to 16 residues. Viral peptide pool expansion of antigen-specific CD4+ T cells preceded sequencing in the ViraFEST assay. Isolating CD4+ T cells followed roughly ten days of culture. This individual contracted SARS-CoV-2 between March and December 2020, as verified by PCR. Of note for this clone: Its antigen is unknown.

Generated by immunoSEQ multiplex PCR, the TCRdb table keeps only in-frame clones and is missing some. The table lists about 19,000 clones, around 74% of them singletons. The sample was CD4+ T cells from PBMCs cultured with SARS-CoV-2 spike peptides, taken before COVID-19 vaccination. The chain combines TRBV18 with TRBJ1-1; a weak D match, TRBD1 (5 bases). The sequence was collected from a human donor who had a prior SARS-CoV-2 infection. CDR3 sequence: CASSPRRGLANTEAFF. DNA for the CDR3: TGTGCCAGCTCCCCAAGGAGGGGTTTGGCGAACACTGAAGCTTTCTTT.